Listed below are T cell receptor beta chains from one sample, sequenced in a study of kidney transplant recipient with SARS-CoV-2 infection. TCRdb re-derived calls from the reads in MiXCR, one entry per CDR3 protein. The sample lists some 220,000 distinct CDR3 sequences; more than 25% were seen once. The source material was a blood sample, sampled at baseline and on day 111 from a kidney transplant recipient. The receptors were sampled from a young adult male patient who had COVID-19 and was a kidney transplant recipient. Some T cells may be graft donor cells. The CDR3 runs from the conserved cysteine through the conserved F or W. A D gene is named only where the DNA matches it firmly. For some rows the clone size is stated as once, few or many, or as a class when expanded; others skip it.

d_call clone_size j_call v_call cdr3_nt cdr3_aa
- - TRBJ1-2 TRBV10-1 TGCGCCAGCAGTCGGGGCACAAGACCGCGAAAGACCTATGGCTACACCTTC CASSRGTRPRKTYGYTF
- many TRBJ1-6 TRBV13 TGTGCCAGCAGCTTAGGGGGCAACTATAATTCACCCCTCCACTTT CASSLGGNYNSPLHF
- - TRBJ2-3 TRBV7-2 TGTGCCAGCAGCTTAGGGGGGATGGCCACAGATACGCAGTATTTT CASSLGGMATDTQYF
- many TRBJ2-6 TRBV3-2 TGTGCCAGCAGCCATATGTTGGGGGCCAACGTCCTGACTTTC CASSHMLGANVLTF
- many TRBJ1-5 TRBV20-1 TGCAGTGCTAGAGATTTTAGCGAGGCTCAGCCCCAGCATTTT CSARDFSEAQPQHF
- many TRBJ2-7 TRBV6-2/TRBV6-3 TGTGCCAGCAGTTATGTGGGGGCGTTGGCCGAGCAGTACTTC CASSYVGALAEQYF
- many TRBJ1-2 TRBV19 TGTGCCAGTAGCGCTCGGGGTCCGGACTATGGCTACACCTTC CASSARGPDYGYTF
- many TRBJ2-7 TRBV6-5 TGTGCCAGCAGTCCAGGCGCGGCGCACCCCTACGAGCAGTACTTC CASSPGAAHPYEQYF
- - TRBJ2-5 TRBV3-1 TGTGCCAGCAGCCGTTTATCTCCCATTTCTTTCCCTGAGACCCAGTACTTC CASSRLSPISFPETQYF
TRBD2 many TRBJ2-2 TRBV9 TGTGCCAGCAGGACTAGCGGGAATACCGGGGAGCTGTTTTTT CASRTSGNTGELFF
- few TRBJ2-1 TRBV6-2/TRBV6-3 TGTGCCAGCAGCCGGGACAGGGGAGGACTAGCGGGCCCCGAGCAGTTCTTC CASSRDRGGLAGPEQFF
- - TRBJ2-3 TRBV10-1 TGCGCCAGCAGTGAGTCGGACTACACAGATACGCAGTATTTT CASSESDYTDTQYF